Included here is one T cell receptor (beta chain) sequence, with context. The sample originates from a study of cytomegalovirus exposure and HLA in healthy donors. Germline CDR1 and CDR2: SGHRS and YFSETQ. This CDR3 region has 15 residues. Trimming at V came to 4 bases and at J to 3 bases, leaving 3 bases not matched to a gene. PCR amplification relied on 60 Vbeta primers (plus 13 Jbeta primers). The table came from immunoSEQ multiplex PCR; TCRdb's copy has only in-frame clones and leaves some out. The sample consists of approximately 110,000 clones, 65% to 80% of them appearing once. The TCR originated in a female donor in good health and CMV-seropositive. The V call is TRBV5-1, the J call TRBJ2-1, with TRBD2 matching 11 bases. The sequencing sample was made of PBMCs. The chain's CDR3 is CASSPLAGDYNEQFF. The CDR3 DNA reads TGCGCCAGCAGCCCACTAGCGGGGGACTACAATGAGCAGTTCTTC.